The source of this T cell receptor (beta chain) is a study of T cell responses to AZD1222 COVID-19 vaccine. Study information: Second-dose intervals of approximately 4 or approximately 12 weeks were pooled. Study-wide findings and caveats: With two AZD1222 doses given, Spike-specific TCR breadth and depth both rose. Seropositivity was recorded at baseline in only 6 or 7 AZD1222 recipients.

This CDR3 spans 16 amino acids. The germline V gene has CDR1 LGHDT and CDR2 YNNKEL (reference sequence). J lost 4 bases, V lost 3 bases, and 9 bases had no gene match. Assay used: immunoSEQ multiplex PCR; TCRdb lists only in-frame clones, some missing. The table includes approximately 65,000 clones, 88% detected once. A note on this clone: Its antigen is currently unknown.

The sequence was collected from an adult in good health. Here the sequenced sample was peripheral blood, taken on day 0 of AZD1222 vaccination. The chain recombines TRBV3-1 (or the pseudogene TRBV3-2) with TRBJ2-1; 7 nucleotides line up with TRBD2. The CDR3 sequence is CASSQVGGRGYNEQFF. CDR3 in DNA: TGTGCCAGCAGCCAGGTTGGCGGGAGAGGGTACAATGAGCAGTTCTTC.